The sequence of this T cell receptor beta chain was determined in a study of breast tumors, draining lymph nodes, adjacent tissues. Regarding the study as a whole: The lymph node origin of tumor T cells was framed as consistent with a hypothesis, not demonstrated. Data fit most tumor T cells coming from lymph node, expanding in tumor. Tumor repertoires ranked between lymph nodes and nontumor tissue in diversity, with V and J gene preferences.

Samples came from axillary lymph nodes draining the breast cancer. This clonotype showed up many times. Its antigen is unknown. Germline-derived CDR1 and CDR2 are LNHDA and SQIVND (reference sequence). The CDR3 consists of 13 residues. V lost 2 bases and J 3 bases, leaving 7 bases between the germline ends. From the multiplex PCR reads, TCRdb called clonotypes with MiXCR, one entry per CDR3 protein. The sample carries some 120,000 distinct CDR3 sequences, nearly 20% recorded once. Sequencing was carried out using axillary lymph node tissue. The chain is built from TRBV19 and TRBJ2-5; the D is unclear. The source is a female donor with breast cancer. Some clones in this sample may be carry-over from other donors' samples. CDR3 DNA: TGTGCCAGTAGTATACGGAATGAAGAGACCCAGTACTTC. The encoded protein is CASSIRNEETQYF.